The text below deals with one T cell receptor beta chain. The data are from a study of blood T cell repertoires in COVID-19. Study context: The analysed material was cDNA or gDNA that came from T cells, B-cell-depleted T cells, or PBMCs.

Original data processing: The assay estimated nucleated cells by amplifying reference gene primers. The data were produced by immunoSEQ multiplex PCR, yet TCRdb's version contains in-frame clones alone and is incomplete. The DNA gave D and trimming, while V, J and clone size come from that table. Among approximately 290,000 clones listed, about 86% were seen once. Seattle cases were enrolled at active infection and followed longitudinally. The material sequenced was peripheral blood. The source of this sequence is a person aged 70 to 80 with COVID-19, enrolled during active disease.

CDR3 protein: CASSYEGAAVLRETQYF. The CDR3 coding sequence is TGTGCCAGCAGCTACGAGGGAGCGGCTGTACTACGGGAGACCCAGTACTTC. The rearrangement joins TRBV7-9 to TRBJ2-5; weak D call: TRBD2 (5 bases). Germline CDR1 is SEHNR and CDR2 is FQNEAQ (reference sequence). Trimming stripped 4 bases from V and 5 bases from J, with 23 bases between. This CDR3 has 17 residues.